The 30 T cell receptor beta chains below were found in one sample sequenced in a study of response to subunit inactivated influenza vaccine. TCRdb used MiXCR to reprocess the RT-PCR reads, holding one entry per CDR3 protein. Among about 520,000 distinct CDR3 sequences listed, around 9.9% were seen once. Specimen: PBMCs from blood, collected more than 35 days after vaccination. Receptors were obtained from a middle-aged man who received an inactivated influenza vaccine.

This clonotype has only a few counts. V gene TRBV2 combines with J gene TRBJ2-7; D ambiguous. The ends were cut back, 6 bases at V and 7 bases at J, with 13 bases in the middle. This CDR3 is 12 amino acids long. Germline loops: CDR1 SNHLY, CDR2 FYNNEI. The CDR3 sequence: CASSLVRLEQYF. CDR3 sequence (DNA): TGTGCCAGCAGCCTGGTCCGCCTGGAGCAGTACTTC.

This clonotype was counted only a few times. This chain connects TRBV6-2 or TRBV6-3 to TRBJ1-6; D gene ambiguous. The CDR3 contains 15 residues. Germline lookup yields CDR1 MNHEY and CDR2 SVGEGT. With 2 bases removed from V and 7 bases from J, the gap between germline ends came to 12 bases. CDR3 sequence: CASSYQPTGNSPLHF. The CDR3 DNA reads TGTGCCAGCAGTTACCAGCCCACCGGGAATTCACCCCTCCACTTT.

V usage is TRBV15 and J usage is TRBJ1-6, with 8 bases aligning to TRBD1. The CDR3 extends over 12 amino acids. Trimming removed 1 base from V and 13 bases from J; junction bases left unmatched: 0. Per the germline V gene, CDR1 is LNHNV and CDR2 is YYDKDF (reference sequence). Written as DNA, the CDR3 is TGTGCCACCAGCAGAGGGACAGGGCCCCTCCACTTT. Translated, it gives CATSRGTGPLHF.

There are a few counts of this clonotype. CDR3 in DNA: TGTGCCAGCAGCGTAGACTTCTCCCCAGGCAATGAGCAGTTCTTC. Protein product: CASSVDFSPGNEQFF. The genes are TRBV9 and TRBJ2-1; D not resolved. The length of the CDR3 is 15 residues. CDR1 and CDR2 from the germline V gene are SGDLS and YYNGEE. With 0 bases removed from V and 6 bases from J, the gap between germline ends came to 13 bases.

This clonotype was observed a few times. The J gene is TRBJ2-7, the V gene TRBV27, with TRBD2 matching 16 bases. The CDR3 extends over 15 amino acids. In germline, CDR1 is MNHEY, CDR2 SMNVEV (reference sequence). Trimming removed 6 bases from V and 6 bases from J; junction bases left unmatched: 5. CDR3 residues: CASSPGTSGRGEQYF. The CDR3 DNA reads TGTGCCAGCAGCCCTGGGACTAGCGGGAGGGGCGAGCAGTACTTC.

This clonotype was seen only a few times. The chain uses TRBV5-1 and TRBJ1-5; TRBD1 is a possible D gene (5 bases). The CDR3 sequence is 14 residues long. V was trimmed by 4 bases and J by 9 bases, leaving 17 bases between them. Germline CDR1 and CDR2: SGHRS and YFSETQ. The CDR3, as DNA: TGCGCCAGCAGCACCGGGGCGAACAAGGCGCCCCAGCATTTT. Translated, it gives CASSTGANKAPQHF.

This clonotype was seen a few times. This chain joins TRBV7-2 and TRBJ2-7; 7 bases map to TRBD2. V trimming: 3 bases; J trimming: 4 bases; junction bases outside the gene matches: 9. Germline V lookup: CDR1 SGHTA, CDR2 FQGNSA. This CDR3 comprises 15 residues. For the CDR3, the DNA is TGTGCCAGCAGCTTTACTCGGCTAGCGGCTTACGAGCAGTACTTC. This encodes CASSFTRLAAYEQYF.

This clonotype has a count of ten or more. The chain has TRBV5-1 and TRBJ2-7, with D perhaps TRBD2 (5 bases). Trimming cost V 0 bases and J 5 bases, with 9 bases left between them. CDR3 length: 13 residues. Germline V gene data show CDR1 as SGHRS and CDR2 as YFSETQ. CDR3 in amino acids: CASSLAGYDEQYF. The CDR3 region has the DNA TGCGCCAGCAGCTTGGCGGGGTACGACGAGCAGTACTTC.

The gene calls are TRBV20-1 and TRBJ2-3; D possibly corresponds to TRBD1 (5 bases). CDR1 DFQATT and CDR2 SNEGSKA come from the germline V gene (reference sequence). The CDR3 consists of 13 residues. Trimming removed 2 bases from V and 2 bases from J, with 8 bases in between. CDR3 sequence: CSARYRTTDTQYF. The CDR3 coding sequence is TGCAGTGCTAGATACAGGACCACAGATACGCAGTATTTT.

In this sample, this clonotype turned up once. The V and J genes are TRBV5-1 and TRBJ2-5, with unresolved D. The V gene lost 4 bases and the J gene lost 3 bases, with 13 bases spanning the gap. Looked up from germline, CDR1 is SGHRS and CDR2 is YFSETQ. This CDR3 spans 14 amino acids. CDR3 residues: CASSLGHSKETQYF. The CDR3 nucleotides are TGCGCCAGCAGCCTCGGGCACAGCAAAGAGACCCAGTACTTC.

V is TRBV5-6 and J is TRBJ2-7; 9 bases line up with TRBD1. The ends lost 4 bases at V and 1 base at J; junction bases unmatched: 6. The CDR3 contains 15 residues. Germline values: CDR1 SGHDT, CDR2 YYEEEE. Here the CDR3 DNA reads TGTGCCAGCAGCGCGGCCGGGACAGGGTCCTACGAGCAGTACTTC. Its protein product is CASSAAGTGSYEQYF.

The chain is built from TRBV4-2 and TRBJ2-2, with 8 bases fitting TRBD2. The V gene end was trimmed by 0 bases and the J gene end by 7 bases; junction bases not matched to a gene: 13. From germline, CDR1 is LGHNA and CDR2 YNFKEQ. The CDR3 contains 18 residues. The CDR3, as DNA: TGTGCCAGCAGCCAAGAGCAACAAACGGGACTAGAGGTCGGGGAGCTGTTTTTT. Translation: CASSQEQQTGLEVGELFF.

The chain carries TRBV6-2 or TRBV6-3 and TRBJ2-3; 10 nucleotides align to TRBD2. Germline-derived CDR1 and CDR2 are MNHEY and SVGEGT. The V and J ends lost 2 bases and 4 bases, in that order; junction bases with no gene match: 3. The CDR3 is 15 amino acids. CDR3 DNA sequence: TGTGCCAGCAGTTACCTGACTAGCGGGCCAGATACGCAGTATTTT. It yields the protein CASSYLTSGPDTQYF.

This clonotype was seen ten or more times. V gene TRBV5-1 combines with J gene TRBJ1-2; 10 bases line up with TRBD1. This CDR3 region has 14 residues. V was clipped by 2 bases and J by 5 bases; unmatched bases: 3. Germline V lookup: CDR1 SGHRS, CDR2 YFSETQ. The CDR3 DNA reads TGCGCCAGCAGCTTCGGGACAGGGGATTATGGCTACACCTTC. This codes for CASSFGTGDYGYTF.

The chain recombines TRBV6-6 with TRBJ1-5; no reliable D call. The germline gives CDR1 MNHNY, CDR2 SVGAGI (reference sequence). This CDR3 contains 12 residues. Trimming cost V 2 bases and J 8 bases, with 7 bases left between them. This chain's CDR3 is CASSYPLEPQHF. The CDR3 DNA is TGTGCCAGCAGTTACCCCCTAGAGCCCCAGCATTTT.

The chain is built from TRBV2 and TRBJ2-7; 7 bases are shared with TRBD1. With V trimmed by 8 bases and J by 2 bases, 6 bases remained unmatched. Germline V gene data show CDR1 as SNHLY and CDR2 as FYNNEI. The CDR3 has 13 residues. The chain's CDR3 is CASGLDRAYEQYF. CDR3 nucleotide sequence: TGTGCCAGCGGGCTTGACAGGGCCTACGAGCAGTACTTC.

This clonotype was detected ten times or more. The chain has TRBV24-1 and TRBJ2-3; the D gene is possibly TRBD1 (6 bases). The CDR3 has 16 residues. V was trimmed by 3 bases and J by 2 bases, leaving 14 bases between them. Germline CDR1 and CDR2: KGHDR and SFDVKD. CDR3 protein: CATSDQGRMDTDTQYF. The CDR3 DNA sequence: TGTGCCACCAGTGATCAGGGGAGAATGGACACAGATACGCAGTATTTT.

This clonotype was detected ten times or more. The CDR3 DNA reads as TGTGCCAGCAGTTTTGCGGGCGAGGGTGAGCAGTTCTTC. Translating it yields CASSFAGEGEQFF. The rearrangement joins TRBV12-3 or TRBV12-4 to TRBJ2-1; tentatively, D is TRBD2 (5 bases). CDR3 length: 13 amino acids. The ends were cut back, 3 bases at V and 9 bases at J, with 12 bases in the middle.

The rearrangement joins TRBV7-9 to TRBJ2-5, with a weak D call TRBD1 (6 bases). CDR1 is SEHNR, CDR2 FQNEAQ, per germline (reference sequence). V dropped 6 bases and J dropped 1 base, with 9 bases sitting between them. This CDR3 has 13 residues. Written as DNA, the CDR3 is TGTGCCAGCAGGAAGGACAGCCAAGAGACCCAGTACTTC. Protein product: CASRKDSQETQYF. Together with reference TRBV7-9 and TRBJ2-5, the CDR3 gives the full variable domain: DTGVSQNPRHKITKRGQNVTFRCDPISEHNRLYWYRQTLGQGPEFLTYFQNEAQLEKSRLLSDRFSAERPKGSFSTLEIQRTEQGDSAMYLCASRKDSQETQYFGPGTRLLVL.

This clonotype was detected a few times. The rearrangement links TRBV4-3 to TRBJ1-5, with D possibly being TRBD1 (5 bases). CDR1 and CDR2 (germline): LGHNA, YSLEER. V was cut by 0 bases and J by 7 bases, with 13 bases left in between. The CDR3 length is 15 residues. In nucleotides, the CDR3 is TGCGCCAGCAGCCAAGATCCAACAGGCCAACAGCCCCAGCATTTT. Amino acid sequence: CASSQDPTGQQPQHF.

The rearrangement uses TRBV7-2 and TRBJ2-1, with TRBD2 matching over 9 bases. Per germline, CDR1 SGHTA and CDR2 FQGNSA. The CDR3 has 17 amino acids. The junction had 14 bases not matched to a gene; V was cut back by 5 bases and J by 6 bases. Here the CDR3 reads CASSPGVGGRAFNEQFF. CDR3 in DNA: TGTGCCAGCAGCCCGGGCGTAGGCGGGAGGGCCTTCAATGAGCAGTTCTTC.

V gene TRBV6-4 combines with J gene TRBJ2-1; TRBD1 or TRBD2 may be the D gene (5 bases each). The CDR3 is 14 residues long. Germline CDR1 and CDR2: MRHNA and SNTAGT. V dropped 4 bases and J dropped 0 bases, with 7 bases sitting between them. This chain's CDR3 is CASSGGDSYNEQFF. In DNA form, the CDR3 reads TGTGCCAGCAGTGGAGGGGACTCCTACAATGAGCAGTTCTTC.

This chain joins TRBV28 and TRBJ2-5; perhaps TRBD1 as D (6 bases). The CDR3 length is 14 residues. Trimming cost V 3 bases and J 1 base, with 9 bases left between them. Per the germline V gene, CDR1 is MDHEN and CDR2 is SYDVKM. CDR3 bases: TGTGCCAGCAGTTTTCGGACAGCCCAAGAGACCCAGTACTTC. Translated, it gives CASSFRTAQETQYF.

This clonotype was picked up a small number of times. V gene TRBV6-5 combines with J gene TRBJ2-5; D could derive from TRBD1 or TRBD2 (6 bases each). Trimming cost V 2 bases and J 4 bases, with 11 bases left between them. Germline loops: CDR1 MNHEY, CDR2 SVGAGI. CDR3 length equals 14 residues. CDR3 amino acids: CASSYGGRRETQYF. In nucleotides, the CDR3 is TGTGCCAGCAGTTACGGGGGGCGTCGAGAGACCCAGTACTTC.

This sequence joins TRBV18 and TRBJ2-7; D gene ambiguous. The germline CDR1 and CDR2 sequences are KGHSH and LQKENI. V lost 2 bases and J 3 bases, leaving 14 bases between the germline ends. The CDR3 extends over 15 amino acids. This CDR3 is CASSPSVNFVYEQYF. The CDR3, as DNA: TGTGCCAGCTCACCATCCGTCAATTTTGTCTACGAGCAGTACTTC. The variable domain in full, with the rest retrieved from reference TRBV18 and TRBJ2-7, is NAGVMQNPRHLVRRRGQEARLRCSPMKGHSHVYWYRQLPEEGLKFMVYLQKENIIDESGMPKERFSAEFPKEGPSILRIQQVVRGDSAAYFCASSPSVNFVYEQYFGPGTRLTVT.

A few counts support this clonotype. The genes are TRBV20-1 and TRBJ2-1; D gene ambiguous. There are 12 residues in the CDR3. Looked up from germline, CDR1 is DFQATT and CDR2 is SNEGSKA (reference sequence). V lost 5 bases and J 7 bases, leaving 12 bases between the germline ends. The chain's CDR3 is CSASDDGNEQFF. DNA for the CDR3: TGCAGTGCTTCGGATGATGGTAATGAGCAGTTCTTC.

This clonotype showed up just a few times. CDR3 protein: CASSAWDGPAQHF. The CDR3 nucleotides are TGTGCCAGCAGTGCTTGGGACGGCCCAGCCCAGCATTTT. The chain has TRBV25-1 and TRBJ1-5, with D possibly matching TRBD1 (5 bases). There are 13 residues in the CDR3. Germline V gives CDR1 MGHDK, CDR2 SYGVNS. The V end lost 4 bases, the J end lost 11 bases, and 15 bases lay between the germline ends. Filled out from reference TRBV25-1 and TRBJ1-5, the complete variable domain reads EADIYQTPRYLVIGTGKKITLECSQTMGHDKMYWYQQDPGMELHLIHYSYGVNSTEKGDLSSESTVSRIRTEHFPLTLESARPSHTSQYLCASSAWDGPAQHFGDGTRLSIL.

The chain carries TRBV5-1 and TRBJ2-2; D call uncertain. Germline-derived CDR1 and CDR2 are SGHRS and YFSETQ. V was trimmed by 3 bases and J by 0 bases, leaving 9 bases between them. CDR3 size: 15 residues. The CDR3 loop is CASSSRVANTGELFF. The CDR3 DNA is TGCGCCAGCAGCTCACGAGTTGCGAACACCGGGGAGCTGTTTTTT.

In this sample, this clonotype turned up a few times. The chain links TRBV11-1 to TRBJ2-3; D may be TRBD1 (6 bases). The CDR3 covers 19 residues. The germline V gene has CDR1 SGHAT and CDR2 FQDESV (reference sequence). Trimming stripped 0 bases from V and 1 base from J, with 20 bases between. This chain's CDR3 is CASSLASYLQGKGTDTQYF. In DNA, the CDR3 is TGTGCCAGCAGCTTAGCGTCTTACCTCCAGGGGAAGGGCACAGATACGCAGTATTTT. The variable domain in full, completed from reference TRBV11-1 and TRBJ2-3, reads EAEVAQSPRYKITEKSQAVAFWCDPISGHATLYWYRQILGQGPELLVQFQDESVVDDSQLPKDRFSAERLKGVDSTLKIQPAELGDSAMYLCASSLASYLQGKGTDTQYFGPGTRLTVL.

There are many counts of this clonotype. The chain carries TRBV29-1 and TRBJ2-3; 7 positions match TRBD2. The germline CDR1 and CDR2 sequences are SQVTM and ANQGSEA. Trimming cost V 6 bases and J 6 bases; bases outside gene matches: 12. CDR3 length equals 14 residues. The CDR3 bases are TGCAGCGTCCGCGGACTAGGCGTTCGCGATACGCAGTATTTT. It is translated as CSVRGLGVRDTQYF.